Listed below are T cell receptor beta chains from one sample, sequenced in a study of T-cell memory formation after mild COVID-19. TCRdb analysed the 5' RACE reads with MiXCR anew, one entry per CDR3 protein. The sample lists some 7,400 distinct CDR3 sequences; roughly 30% were seen once. The sequenced sample was PBMCs or a T cell subset sorted from them (not recorded which). The receptors shown here come from an adult woman who had mild COVID-19 (a few samples of this study predate the infection). Cell type and time point are not known. Each CDR3 is given with its conserved first and last residue. A D gene is named only where the DNA matches it firmly. Part of the rows lack a size; the others show once, few, many or a class for expanded clones.

cdr3_aa	cdr3_nt	d_call	j_call	v_call	clone_size
CASSRQGSTGELFF	TGTGCCAGCAGCCGACAGGGTAGCACCGGGGAGCTGTTTTTT	TRBD1	TRBJ2-2	TRBV5-5	medium-sized
CASSLGQGPLLYEAFF	TGTGCCAGCAGTTTAGGACAGGGGCCGCTGCTTTACGAAGCTTTCTTT	TRBD1	TRBJ1-1	TRBV27	medium-sized
CAIRQKGTDTQYF	TGTGCCATCAGGCAGAAGGGAACAGATACGCAGTATTTT	.	TRBJ2-3	TRBV10-3	many
CASSLAASGVVTQYF	TGCGCCAGCAGCTTGGCGGCTAGCGGGGTGGTTACGCAGTATTTT	TRBD2	TRBJ2-3	TRBV5-1	many
CASSTDSVSGELFF	TGCGCCAGCAGCACGGACAGTGTGTCCGGGGAGCTGTTTTTT	.	TRBJ2-2	TRBV5-1	many
CASSLAQVTGTDTQYF	TGCGCCAGCAGCTTGGCCCAGGTGACAGGCACAGATACGCAGTATTTT	.	TRBJ2-3	TRBV5-1	large
CASSTGADTQYF	TGTGCCAGCAGTACAGGGGCAGATACGCAGTATTTT	TRBD1	TRBJ2-3	TRBV12-3/TRBV12-4	.
CASSRSTDTQYF	TGTGCCAGCAGTCGAAGCACAGATACGCAGTATTTT	.	TRBJ2-3	TRBV27	.
CASSYARADEQYF	TGTGCCAGCAGTTACGCCAGGGCGGACGAGCAGTACTTC	.	TRBJ2-7	TRBV6-5	many
CASSIQGESYEQYF	TGTGCCAGTAGTATCCAGGGGGAGAGCTACGAGCAGTACTTC	TRBD1	TRBJ2-7	TRBV19	many
CASSALDSTDTQYF	TGTGCCAGCAGCGCTTTGGACAGCACAGATACGCAGTATTTT	.	TRBJ2-3	TRBV3-1	.
CASSLATSGGQETQYF	TGTGCCAGCAGCTTAGCAACTAGCGGGGGCCAAGAGACCCAGTACTTC	TRBD2	TRBJ2-5	TRBV7-2	.
CASSQDIGKRGGFFYNEQFF	TGTGCCAGCAGCCAAGATATCGGGAAGAGAGGGGGGTTTTTTTACAATGAGCAGTTCTTC	.	TRBJ2-1	TRBV4-2	many
CSVDEQGGITEAFF	TGCAGCGTTGATGAACAGGGAGGCATCACTGAAGCTTTCTTT	.	TRBJ1-1	TRBV29-1	many
CASSRDRANNEQFF	TGTGCCAGCAGCCGTGACAGGGCTAACAATGAGCAGTTCTTC	TRBD1	TRBJ2-1	TRBV7-2	.
CASSARTSGRRDEQFF	TGTGCCAGCAGCGCTAGGACTAGCGGGAGGAGGGATGAGCAGTTCTTC	TRBD2	TRBJ2-1	TRBV7-2	many
CASSPDRDFFSPLHF	TGTGCCAGCTCACCAGACAGAGATTTCTTTTCACCCCTCCACTTT	.	TRBJ1-6	TRBV18	many
CATGTSAQPQHF	TGTGCCACCGGGACGAGTGCTCAGCCCCAGCATTTT	.	TRBJ1-5	TRBV2	.
CASSGRQGLNTEAFF	TGTGCCAGCAGTGGTCGACAGGGGCTGAACACTGAAGCTTTCTTT	TRBD1	TRBJ1-1	TRBV6-5	many
CSARDYQWLAVDTQYF	TGCAGTGCTAGAGATTATCAGTGGCTAGCGGTAGATACGCAGTATTTT	TRBD2	TRBJ2-3	TRBV20-1	many
CASRRGGEYEQYF	TGCGCCAGCAGGAGGGGGGGCGAGTACGAGCAGTACTTC	.	TRBJ2-7	TRBV5-1	many
CSVEPAGVSAYNEQFF	TGCAGCGTTGAGCCGGCGGGGGTTAGTGCCTACAATGAGCAGTTCTTC	TRBD2	TRBJ2-1	TRBV29-1	many
CASSPRVNTEAFF	TGTGCCAGCAGCCCCAGGGTGAACACTGAAGCTTTCTTT	.	TRBJ1-1	TRBV12-3/TRBV12-4	many
CASSFEADTQYF	TGTGCCAGCAGCTTTGAGGCGGATACGCAGTATTTT	.	TRBJ2-3	TRBV13	many
CASSPLRLAAYNEQFF	TGTGCCAGCAGCCCGCTAAGGCTAGCGGCGTACAATGAGCAGTTCTTC	TRBD2	TRBJ2-1	TRBV13	many
CASSLRSGANVLTF	TGTGCCAGCAGCTTAAGGTCTGGGGCCAACGTCCTGACTTTC	.	TRBJ2-6	TRBV7-6	many
CASSEWGQGSHYEQYF	TGTGCCAGCAGTGAGTGGGGACAGGGGTCTCACTACGAGCAGTACTTC	TRBD1	TRBJ2-7	TRBV2	many
CASSPKRGGDPTNEKLFF	TGTGCCAGCTCACCTAAACGAGGCGGAGATCCAACTAATGAAAAACTGTTTTTT	.	TRBJ1-4	TRBV18	many
CAISAGAYEQYF	TGTGCCATCAGTGCTGGGGCCTACGAGCAGTACTTC	.	TRBJ2-7	TRBV10-3	.
CASSPLAGGNEQFF	TGTGCCAGCAGCCCGCTAGCGGGAGGCAATGAGCAGTTCTTC	TRBD2	TRBJ2-1	TRBV3-1	many
CASSSGSLQPQHF	TGTGCCAGCAGTTCAGGGTCCCTCCAGCCCCAGCATTTT	.	TRBJ1-5	TRBV12-3/TRBV12-4	once
CASSFFQGAGTGELFF	TGCGCCAGCAGCTTCTTCCAGGGGGCCGGGACCGGGGAGCTGTTTTTT	TRBD1	TRBJ2-2	TRBV5-1	once